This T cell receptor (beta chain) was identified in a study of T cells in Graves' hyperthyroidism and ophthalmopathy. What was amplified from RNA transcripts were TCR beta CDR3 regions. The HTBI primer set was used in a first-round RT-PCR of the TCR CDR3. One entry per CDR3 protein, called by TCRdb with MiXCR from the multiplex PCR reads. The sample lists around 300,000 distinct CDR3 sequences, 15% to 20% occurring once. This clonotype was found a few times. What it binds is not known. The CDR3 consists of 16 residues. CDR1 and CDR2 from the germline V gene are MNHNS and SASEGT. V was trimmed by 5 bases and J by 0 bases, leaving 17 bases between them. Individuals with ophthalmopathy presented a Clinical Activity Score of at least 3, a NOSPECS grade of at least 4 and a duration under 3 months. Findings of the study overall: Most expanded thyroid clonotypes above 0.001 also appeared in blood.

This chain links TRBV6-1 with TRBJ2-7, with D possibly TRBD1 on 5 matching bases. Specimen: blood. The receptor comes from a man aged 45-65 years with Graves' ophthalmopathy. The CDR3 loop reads CASSFPDRVSSYEQYF. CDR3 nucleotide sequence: TGTGCCAGCAGTTTCCCCGACAGAGTGAGCTCCTACGAGCAGTACTTC.